The TCR beta chain under discussion was sequenced for a study of blood T cell repertoires in COVID-19 (dated by TCRdb to about 2020). For the wider study: The collaborator samples originated in the United States, Italy and Spain and spanned the acute and convalescent phases of COVID-19. The samples were drawn from the first 160 participants of the ongoing ImmuneRACE study and from some 1,300 subjects provided by 6 global collaborators. A freely available public database, intended as a resource for researchers studying the immune response to SARS-CoV-2, is where the repertoires were released. The material from the prospective study consisted of cDNA or gDNA derived from T cells, B-cell-depleted T cells, or PBMCs. Deeply sampled blood TCRbeta repertoires from subjects exposed to, actively infected with, or recovered from COVID-19 were included in the dataset. Where HLA class I and class II types were available, the types were taken from metadata supplied by the sample provider, not from assay-based typing. Nearly every sample came with metadata listing a de-identified subject ID, COVID-19 status, age in years and sex. The paper's findings and limits, for the study overall: Clinical and demographic metadata were provided uncurated, with the amount varying by source and participant.

TCRbeta CDR3 regions were amplified from genomic DNA using the immunoSEQ Assay, a bias-controlled multiplex PCR. As for the original processing: Within the assay, amplification of reference gene primers was used to estimate how many nucleated cells each sample contained. To quantify the absolute abundance of each unique TCRbeta CDR3 rearrangement, sequence reads were collapsed and filtered. For each sample, productive Simpson clonality was calculated by taking the square root of Simpson's diversity index across productive rearrangements. The table was pulled from immuneACCESS by TCRdb, which kept in-frame rearrangements only. Such tables lose some clones; where checked, under half of the loss comes from unresolved V genes, and the rest has no known cause. The DNA was the basis for D and trimming; V, J and clone size are from that table. The sample table shows hundreds of thousands of clones, and about 88% are seen once. The ten largest clones add up to roughly a tenth of the sample.

This clone was recorded once. What this receptor recognizes is not known. No base quality values were provided; no much bigger clone lies one nucleotide off. Other DNA sequences in the sample encode the same CDR3. Spanning cysteine to phenylalanine, the CDR3 consists of 14 amino acids. The sequence is cut down to CDR3 DNA, 42 bases in frame from base 1. At the junction V is shortened by 0 bases and J by 5 bases; bases outside the gene matches: 3. CDR1 and CDR2 were assigned from the germline V gene as SGHRS and YFSETQ. Participants in the prospective study were aged roughly 18 to 90 years, lived in 24 United States geographic areas, and enrolled through a virtual design. In the prospective study, participants were assigned to cohorts based on the clinical history participants reported in a screening survey and a study questionnaire. Recovered participants in ImmuneRACE Cohort 3 were defined as having two consecutive negative NP/OP PCR tests, clearance from a healthcare professional, or resolution of symptoms. Mobile phlebotomists in the prospective study collected whole blood, serum and a nasopharyngeal or oropharyngeal swab from every participant. Participants in the prospective study had the option to provide additional blood draws and questionnaires over a roughly 2-month period. Before DNA extraction, blood samples from the prospective study were shipped at room temperature or frozen.

The TCR was taken from a middle-aged woman who had recovered from COVID-19. The sequence links TRBV5-1 to TRBJ2-5; TRBD2 lines up with 8 middle nucleotides. The sequencing sample was made of PBMCs or T cells enriched from blood (not recorded which). Read as DNA, the sequence is TGCGCCAGCAGCTTGGCGGGAGGGAGGGAGACCCAGTACTTC. Protein translation: CASSLAGGRETQYF.